This T cell receptor beta chain was sequenced for a study of blood T cell repertoires in COVID-19. As for the study in general: Acute-phase and convalescent COVID-19 samples originated in the United States, Italy and Spain.

All enrollees were about 18 to 95 years old and from 20 to 30 US areas. Each participant's cohort was designated according to participant-reported clinical history. CDR3 length: 15 amino acids. Germline-derived CDR1 and CDR2 are SGHTA and FQGTGA. V was clipped by 3 bases and J by 8 bases, with 17 bases between them. The method was immunoSEQ multiplex PCR; TCRdb's version includes in-frame clones alone and lacks a portion of them. Of about 260,000 clones detected, more than 75% appear once; the ten largest clones hold over 2%. Source material: PBMCs or T cells enriched from blood (not recorded which). This clonotype was obtained from a woman in her 50s who had recovered from COVID-19. The V gene is TRBV7-3, the J gene TRBJ2-1, with a possible D match to TRBD2 (6 bases). Here the CDR3 DNA reads TGTGCCAGCAGCTTCACTTTCGGGAGTAGGGATGAGCAGTTCTTC. Translating gives CASSFTFGSRDEQFF.